In this sample, the clone carrying this TCR beta chain turned up a few times. The antigen is not known. This entry belongs to a study of beta chain features in type 1 diabetes. As for the study in general: Examined across all samples were some 110,000,000 sorted cells. Study conclusions and caveats: Compared to healthy donors, patients appeared to have naive, central memory and Treg TCRB repertoires that were more alike. A cDNA-based sequencing approach could over-represent cells with high TCR expression.

Expressed TCRB transcripts were sequenced because the isolated RNA had all been reverse transcribed beforehand. Sequencing was performed with immunoSEQ multiplex PCR; in TCRdb, only in-frame clones are kept and a portion is missing. This sample has 970,000 or so clones, with roughly 15% found just once. The clonotype was recovered from a woman aged 18-29 years in good health. The source material was naive CD4+ T cells from blood.

Here the CDR3 reads CATSGSSGTDTQYF. CDR3 DNA: TGTGCCACTAGCGGGAGTTCGGGCACAGATACGCAGTATTTT. V and J are TRBV10-3 and TRBJ2-3, with 10 positions matching TRBD2. This CDR3 has 14 amino acids. The trim removed 10 bases at V and 1 base at J, leaving 5 bases unmatched. Germline CDR1 ENHRY, CDR2 SYGVKD.